This T cell receptor beta chain was recovered during a study of response to subunit inactivated influenza vaccine (dated by TCRdb to the late 2010s). Regarding the study in general: To follow how T cells responded to a trivalent subunit inactivated influenza vaccine, the researchers relied on deep quantitative profiling of the T cell receptor repertoire.

Preparation of the library involved RT-PCR. Sequencing was performed on an Illumina HiSeq 2500. The public reads were reprocessed in TCRdb via fastp at Q25 and MiXCR, keeping in-frame beta chains. Each CDR3 protein appears once, grouped with its most common genes and DNA. Here the sample has 500,000 to 750,000 distinct CDR3 sequences; about 15% occur a single time. The ten largest clones add up to 11% of the sample. Trimming costs V 1 base and J 14 bases, and their ends lie 11 bases apart. The CDR3 covers 12 residues, taking in both the cysteine and the phenylalanine. Only CDR3 DNA remains: 36 bases, in frame from the first base. To note about this clonotype: This receptor's antigen is unknown. No much larger clonotype is one base removed from it; base qualities were not supplied.

What the authors observed across the whole study: According to the authors, only a limited number of new T cells may be recruited by each seasonal influenza vaccination.

Source: PBMCs from blood, taken 12 days after vaccination. Recombination connected TRBV12-3 or TRBV12-4 to TRBJ1-4; the D segment could be TRBD1, given 6 matching bases. The receptor's source is a man aged 50 or older who received an inactivated influenza vaccine. Donor details come from another sample of the same person, matched by shared clones. The DNA sequence is TGTGCCAGCAGTTTAGGGACAGCTTCTCTGTTTTTT. Its product reads: CASSLGTASLFF.